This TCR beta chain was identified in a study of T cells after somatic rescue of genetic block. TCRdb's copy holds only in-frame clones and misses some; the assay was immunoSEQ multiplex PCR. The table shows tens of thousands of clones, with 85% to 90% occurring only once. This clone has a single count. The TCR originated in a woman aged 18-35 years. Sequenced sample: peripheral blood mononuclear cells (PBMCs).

The CDR3, as DNA: TGCAGTGCTAAGTTTGGGGAGACCCAGTACTTC. Its protein product is CSAKFGETQYF. This chain connects TRBV20-1 to TRBJ2-5; D remains unclear. Germline V gives CDR1 DFQATT, CDR2 SNEGSKA (reference sequence). The CDR3 sequence is 11 residues long. The V end was cut by 4 bases, the J end by 5 bases, with 8 bases between.